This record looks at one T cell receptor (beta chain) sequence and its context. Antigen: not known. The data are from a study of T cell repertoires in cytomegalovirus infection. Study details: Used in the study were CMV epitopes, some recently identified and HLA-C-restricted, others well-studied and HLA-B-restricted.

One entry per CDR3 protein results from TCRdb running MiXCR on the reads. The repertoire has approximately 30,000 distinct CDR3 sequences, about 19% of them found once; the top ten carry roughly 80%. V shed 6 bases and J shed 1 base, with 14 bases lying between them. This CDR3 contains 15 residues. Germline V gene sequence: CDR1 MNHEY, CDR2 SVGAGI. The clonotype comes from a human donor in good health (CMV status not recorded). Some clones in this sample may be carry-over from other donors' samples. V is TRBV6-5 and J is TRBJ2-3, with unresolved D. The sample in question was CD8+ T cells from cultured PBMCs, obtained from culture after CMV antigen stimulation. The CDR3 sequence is CASSLRLWGTDTQYF. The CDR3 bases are TGTGCCAGCAGCCTTCGGCTGTGGGGCACAGATACGCAGTATTTT.